These 20 T cell receptor beta chains were all obtained from the same sample, sequenced in a study of blood T cell repertoires in COVID-19. Libraries were prepared by immunoSEQ multiplex PCR; TCRdb keeps only in-frame clonotypes and omits some of them. The profile shows about 240,000 clones, around 81% of them singletons. The sequenced sample consisted of peripheral blood. Receptor source: a woman older than 75 with COVID-19, enrolled during active disease.

This clone showed up just a few times. J is TRBJ1-6 and V is TRBV3-1 (or the pseudogene TRBV3-2), with 10 bases lining up with TRBD1. The CDR3 length is 15 residues. V trimming: 8 bases; J trimming: 11 bases; junction bases outside the gene matches: 12. Looked up from germline, CDR1 is LGHDT and CDR2 is YNNKEL (reference sequence). CDR3: CASAPGQGVTPPLHF. CDR3 coding DNA: TGTGCCAGCGCACCCGGACAGGGGGTTACCCCACCCCTCCACTTT.

The CDR3 spells CASSLFNTEAFF. CDR3 nucleotides: TGTGCCAGTAGCCTGTTTAACACTGAAGCTTTCTTT. The genes are TRBV19 and TRBJ1-1; D is undetermined. Germline CDR1 LNHDA, CDR2 SQIVND (reference sequence). CDR3 length: 12 residues. V was pared by 6 bases and J by 2 bases, with 7 bases between.

This rearrangement joins TRBV29-1 to TRBJ1-2, with D tentatively TRBD1 (6 bases). Trimming removed 2 bases from V and 1 base from J, with 8 bases in between. Germline assignment: CDR1 SQVTM and CDR2 ANQGSEA. This CDR3 has 13 amino acids. The CDR3: CSVEKGGNYGYTF. The CDR3 DNA reads TGCAGCGTTGAAAAAGGGGGTAACTATGGCTACACCTTC.

The V and J genes are TRBV7-8 and TRBJ1-2; D is unresolved. The CDR3 loop spans 11 amino acids. Germline-derived CDR1 and CDR2 are SGHVS and FQNEAQ. The V and J ends lost 8 bases and 2 bases respectively, with 6 bases between them. Written as DNA, the CDR3 is TGTGCCAGCTCGGAGAACTATGGCTACACCTTC. Residues: CASSENYGYTF.

This clone was observed a handful of times. The CDR3 bases are TGTGCCAGCAGCTCCGGACAGGGCCACTCTGGAAACACCATATATTTT. The encoded protein is CASSSGQGHSGNTIYF. The rearrangement joins TRBV7-2 to TRBJ1-3; 8 bases fit TRBD1. CDR1 and CDR2 from the germline V gene are SGHTA and FQGNSA. The CDR3 is 16 amino acids. Trimming at V came to 4 bases and at J to 0 bases, leaving 5 bases not matched to a gene. Full variable domain (outside the CDR3, taken from reference TRBV7-2 and TRBJ1-3): GAGVSQSPSNKVTEKGKDVELRCDPISGHTALYWYRQSLGQGLEFLIYFQGNSAPDKSGLPSDRFSAERTGGSVSTLTIQRTQQEDSAVYLCASSSGQGHSGNTIYFGEGSWLTVV.

The chain has TRBV5-4 and TRBJ1-2; D possibly corresponds to TRBD1 (6 bases). The CDR3 spans 14 residues. Germline loops: CDR1 SGHNT, CDR2 YYREEE (reference sequence). Trimming left V 1 base short and J 2 bases short, with 9 bases between. This CDR3 reads CASSLQGLNYGYTF. The CDR3 DNA sequence: TGTGCCAGCAGCTTGCAGGGGCTGAACTATGGCTACACCTTC.

This clone was seen a few times. V usage is TRBV7-9 and J usage is TRBJ1-2, with D uncertain. The germline V gene encodes CDR1 SEHNR and CDR2 FQNEAQ (reference sequence). V shed 2 bases and J shed 5 bases, with 12 bases lying between them. The CDR3 runs to 14 residues. CDR3 sequence reads: CASSLSGEKYGYTF. The CDR3 DNA sequence: TGTGCCAGCAGCTTATCCGGGGAAAAGTATGGCTACACCTTC.

The gene calls are TRBV7-9 and TRBJ2-7; TRBD2 agrees at 11 bases. The CDR3 runs 15 residues. With V trimmed by 3 bases and J by 4 bases, 5 bases remained unmatched. The germline CDR1 and CDR2 sequences are SEHNR and FQNEAQ (reference sequence). Here the CDR3 DNA reads TGTGCCAGCAGCTTTAGCGGGAGGGCCGTGTACGAGCAGTACTTC. It yields the protein CASSFSGRAVYEQYF.

V is TRBV7-9 and J is TRBJ2-7; 11 nucleotides agree with TRBD1. This CDR3 region has 16 residues. CDR1 and CDR2 (germline): SEHNR, FQNEAQ (reference sequence). V lost 1 base and J lost 4; bases outside the gene matches: 6. The CDR3 region is CASSLVGQGARYEQYF. The CDR3 DNA follows: TGTGCCAGCAGCTTAGTCGGACAGGGGGCGAGATACGAGCAGTACTTC.

V is TRBV25-1 and J is TRBJ1-4; 7 bases agree with TRBD1. The J segment lost 5 bases and the V segment lost 0 bases, leaving 9 bases of the junction unmatched. CDR1 and CDR2 from the germline V gene are MGHDK and SYGVNS. There are 17 residues in the CDR3. The CDR3 reads CASSEYLTAGGNEKLFF. The CDR3 DNA reads as TGTGCCAGCAGTGAATATCTCACGGCAGGGGGAAATGAAAAACTGTTTTTT.

This clone has a handful of counts. The chain has TRBV5-1 and TRBJ2-3, with 8 bases identical to TRBD2. V shed 4 bases, J shed 1 base, and the junction held 2 bases outside the gene matches. CDR1 SGHRS and CDR2 YFSETQ come from the germline V gene. The CDR3 extends over 14 amino acids. CDR3 sequence: CASSQTSGTDTQYF. DNA of the CDR3: TGCGCCAGCAGCCAGACTAGCGGCACAGATACGCAGTATTTT.

The rearrangement joins TRBV7-9 to TRBJ1-5; TRBD1 matches 7 bases. V lost 1 base, J lost 5 bases, and 2 bases stayed unmatched. This CDR3 has 14 amino acids. Germline loops: CDR1 SEHNR, CDR2 FQNEAQ (reference sequence). The CDR3 sequence is CASSLGDSYQPQHF. The CDR3 DNA reads TGTGCCAGCAGCTTAGGGGACAGCTATCAGCCCCAGCATTTT.

The rearrangement links TRBV4-1 to TRBJ1-5; D may be TRBD1 (6 bases). This CDR3 comprises 17 residues. CDR1 and CDR2 (germline): MGHRA, YSYEKL. Trimming removed 1 base at V and 2 bases at J, with 15 bases between. CDR3 sequence reads: CASSQVGSTGRNQPQHF. In DNA, the CDR3 is TGCGCCAGCAGCCAAGTTGGGTCGACAGGTCGCAATCAGCCCCAGCATTTT.

The chain recombines TRBV9 with TRBJ1-2, with D uncertain. The V and J ends lost 4 bases and 4 bases respectively, with 20 bases between them. Germline CDR1 and CDR2: SGDLS and YYNGEE. CDR3 length: 16 amino acids. CDR3 coding DNA: TGTGCCAGCAGCCCACGGGGATCGGGGTTGGGCTATGGCTACACCTTC. Its protein product is CASSPRGSGLGYGYTF.

This CDR3 reads CASSLGPDGGGYTF. CDR3 DNA: TGTGCCAGCAGCTTAGGTCCAGACGGAGGGGGCTACACCTTC. The chain uses TRBV7-9 and TRBJ1-2; D gene uncertain. V shed 1 base and J shed 8 bases, with 14 bases lying between them. The CDR3 consists of 14 residues. Per the germline V gene, CDR1 is SEHNR and CDR2 is FQNEAQ (reference sequence).

The chain combines TRBV10-3 with TRBJ2-5, with TRBD1 matching 8 bases. The CDR3 length is 18 residues. Germline V gene data show CDR1 as ENHRY and CDR2 as SYGVKD. The J segment lost 2 bases and the V segment lost 3 bases, leaving 14 bases of the junction unmatched. The CDR3 protein is CAISEQGVPRSRQETQYF. The CDR3 nucleotides read TGTGCCATCAGTGAACAGGGGGTTCCCCGATCCCGACAAGAGACCCAGTACTTC.

This rearrangement joins TRBV11-2 to TRBJ2-1, with D maybe TRBD1 (6 bases). The CDR3 runs to 15 residues. V shed 3 bases and J shed 7 bases, with 16 bases lying between them. Germline CDR1 reads SGHAT; CDR2 reads FQNNGV. The CDR3 DNA is TGTGCCAGCAGCTTCGTCACAGGGCTAGTGAATGAGCAGTTCTTC. Encoded protein: CASSFVTGLVNEQFF. Supplemented by reference TRBV11-2 and TRBJ2-1, the full variable domain reads EAGVAQSPRYKIIEKRQSVAFWCNPISGHATLYWYQQILGQGPKLLIQFQNNGVVDDSQLPKDRFSAERLKGVDSTLKIQPAKLEDSAVYLCASSFVTGLVNEQFFGPGTRLTVL.

The chain links TRBV5-5 to TRBJ1-3; 8 nucleotides agree with TRBD1. The CDR3 length is 17 residues. Germline CDR1 and CDR2: SGHKS and YYEKEE (reference sequence). J gave up 4 bases and V 0 bases, and 9 bases lay outside the gene matches. The CDR3 region is CASSLAWQGARGNTIYF. The CDR3 DNA reads as TGTGCCAGCAGCTTGGCCTGGCAGGGGGCGAGGGGAAACACCATATATTTT.

V is TRBV4-3 and J is TRBJ1-2; the D is unclear. Germline V CDR1 and CDR2: LGHNA, YSLEER. The V end was cut by 1 base, the J end by 4 bases, with 10 bases between. The CDR3 is 14 residues long. CDR3 sequence: CASSQVGRGYGYTF. CDR3 bases: TGCGCCAGCAGCCAAGTTGGCCGGGGCTATGGCTACACCTTC.

V usage is TRBV7-2 and J usage is TRBJ2-3; 8 bases map to TRBD2. CDR1 SGHTA and CDR2 FQGNSA come from the germline V gene. The junction had 7 bases not matched to a gene; V was cut back by 5 bases and J by 0 bases. The CDR3 runs 16 residues. In DNA form, the CDR3 reads TGTGCCAGCAGCCACGGACTAGCAGTTAGCACAGATACGCAGTATTTT. This sequence encodes CASSHGLAVSTDTQYF.